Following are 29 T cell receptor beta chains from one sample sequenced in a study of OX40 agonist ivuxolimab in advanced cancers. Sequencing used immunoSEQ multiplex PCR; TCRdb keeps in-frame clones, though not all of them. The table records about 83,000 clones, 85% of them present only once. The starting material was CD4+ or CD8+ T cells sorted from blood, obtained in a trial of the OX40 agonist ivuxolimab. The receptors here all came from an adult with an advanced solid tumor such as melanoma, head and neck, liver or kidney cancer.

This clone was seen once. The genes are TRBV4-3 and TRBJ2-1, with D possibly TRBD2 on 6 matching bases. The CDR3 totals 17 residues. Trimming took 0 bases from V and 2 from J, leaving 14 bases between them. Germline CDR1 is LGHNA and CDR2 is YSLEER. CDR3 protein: CASSQDPGETTYNEQFF. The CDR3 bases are TGCGCCAGCAGCCAAGACCCGGGGGAAACCACCTACAATGAGCAGTTCTTC.

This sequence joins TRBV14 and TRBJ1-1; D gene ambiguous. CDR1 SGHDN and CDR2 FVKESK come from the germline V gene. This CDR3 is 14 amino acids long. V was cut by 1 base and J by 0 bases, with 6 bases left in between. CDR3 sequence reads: CASSQVPVNTEAFF. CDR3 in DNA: TGTGCCAGCAGCCAAGTTCCCGTGAACACTGAAGCTTTCTTT.

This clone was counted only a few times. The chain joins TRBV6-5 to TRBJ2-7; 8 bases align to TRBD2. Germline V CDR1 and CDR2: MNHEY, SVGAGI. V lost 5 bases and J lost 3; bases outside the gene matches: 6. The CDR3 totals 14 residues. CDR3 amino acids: CASSETSAIYEQYF. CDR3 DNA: TGTGCCAGCAGTGAGACTAGCGCGATCTACGAGCAGTACTTC.

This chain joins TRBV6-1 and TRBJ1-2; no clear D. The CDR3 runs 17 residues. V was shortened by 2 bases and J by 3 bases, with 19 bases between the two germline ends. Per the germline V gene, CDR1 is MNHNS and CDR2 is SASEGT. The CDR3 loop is CASSEFWVVFGDYGYTF. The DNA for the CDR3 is TGTGCCAGCAGTGAATTCTGGGTTGTGTTTGGGGACTATGGCTACACCTTC.

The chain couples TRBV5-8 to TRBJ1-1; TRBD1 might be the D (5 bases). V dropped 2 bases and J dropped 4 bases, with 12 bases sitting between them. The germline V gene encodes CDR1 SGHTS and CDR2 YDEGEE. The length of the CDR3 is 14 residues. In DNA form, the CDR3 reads TGTGCCAGCAGCTTACTGGGGGGGAGCACTGAAGCTTTCTTT. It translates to CASSLLGGSTEAFF.

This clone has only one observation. This CDR3 is CASSQDRGLGETQYF. CDR3 sequence (DNA): TGCGCCAGCAGCCAAGACAGGGGCCTAGGGGAGACCCAGTACTTC. The chain carries TRBV4-3 and TRBJ2-5; D may be TRBD1 (6 bases). The length of the CDR3 is 15 residues. With 0 bases removed from V and 5 bases from J, the gap between germline ends came to 13 bases. Per the germline V gene, CDR1 is LGHNA and CDR2 is YSLEER.

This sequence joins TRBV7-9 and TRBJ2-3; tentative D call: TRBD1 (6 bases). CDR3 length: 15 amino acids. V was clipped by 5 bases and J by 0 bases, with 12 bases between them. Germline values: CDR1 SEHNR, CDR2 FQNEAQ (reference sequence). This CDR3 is CASSPQGPSTDTQYF. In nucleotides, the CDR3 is TGTGCCAGCAGCCCACAGGGACCTAGCACAGATACGCAGTATTTT.

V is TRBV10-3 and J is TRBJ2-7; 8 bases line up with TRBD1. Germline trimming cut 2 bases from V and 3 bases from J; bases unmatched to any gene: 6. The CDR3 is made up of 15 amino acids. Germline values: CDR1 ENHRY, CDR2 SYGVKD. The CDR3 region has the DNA TGTGCCATCAGTGAGCCCGGGGACAGGCTCTACGAGCAGTACTTC. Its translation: CAISEPGDRLYEQYF.

The CDR3 here is CASSLRTRGGYTF. The CDR3 coding sequence is TGTGCCAGCAGCCTCCGGACCCGGGGCGGCTACACCTTC. J is TRBJ1-2 and V is TRBV2; TRBD1 is a possible D gene (5 bases). The V gene's germline CDR1 is SNHLY and CDR2 FYNNEI. The CDR3 consists of 13 residues. V gave up 6 bases and J gave up 8 bases, with 16 bases separating them.

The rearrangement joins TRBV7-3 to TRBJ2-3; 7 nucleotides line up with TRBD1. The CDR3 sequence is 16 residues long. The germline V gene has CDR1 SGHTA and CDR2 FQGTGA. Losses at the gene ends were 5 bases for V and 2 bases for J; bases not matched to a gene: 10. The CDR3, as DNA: TGTGCCAGCAGCCCACAGGGGTTGGGGCCCACAGATACGCAGTATTTT. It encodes CASSPQGLGPTDTQYF.

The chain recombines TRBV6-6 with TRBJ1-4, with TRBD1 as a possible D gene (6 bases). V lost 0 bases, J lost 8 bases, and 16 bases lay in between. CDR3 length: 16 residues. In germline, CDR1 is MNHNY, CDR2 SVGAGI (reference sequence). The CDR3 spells CASSYSGGLPTEKLFF. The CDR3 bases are TGTGCCAGCAGTTACTCCGGGGGGCTTCCGACGGAAAAACTGTTTTTT.

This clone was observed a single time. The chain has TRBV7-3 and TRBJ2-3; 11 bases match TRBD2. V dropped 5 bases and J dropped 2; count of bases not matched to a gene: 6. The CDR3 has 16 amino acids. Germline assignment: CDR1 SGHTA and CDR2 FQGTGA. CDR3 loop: CASSLGTSGFTDTQYF. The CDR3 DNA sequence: TGTGCCAGCAGCCTCGGGACTAGCGGATTCACAGATACGCAGTATTTT.

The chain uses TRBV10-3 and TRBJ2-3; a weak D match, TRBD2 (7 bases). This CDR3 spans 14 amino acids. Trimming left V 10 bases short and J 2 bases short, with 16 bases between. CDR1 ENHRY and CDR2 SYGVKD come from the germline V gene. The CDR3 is CATLGGPNTDTQYF. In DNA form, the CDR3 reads TGTGCCACCTTGGGGGGGCCGAACACAGATACGCAGTATTTT.

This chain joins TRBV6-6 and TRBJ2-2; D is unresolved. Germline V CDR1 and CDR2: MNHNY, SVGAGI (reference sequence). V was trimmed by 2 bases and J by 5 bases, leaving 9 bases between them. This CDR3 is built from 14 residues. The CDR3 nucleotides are TGTGCCAGCAGTTACGGCGGTTGGACCGGGGAGCTGTTTTTT. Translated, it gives CASSYGGWTGELFF.

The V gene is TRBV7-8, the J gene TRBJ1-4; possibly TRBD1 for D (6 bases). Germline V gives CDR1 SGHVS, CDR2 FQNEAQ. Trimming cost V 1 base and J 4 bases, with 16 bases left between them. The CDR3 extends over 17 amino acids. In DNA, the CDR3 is TGTGCCAGCAGCTTAGGGGGGGCAGGGGTGGTTAATGAAAAACTGTTTTTT. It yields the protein CASSLGGAGVVNEKLFF.

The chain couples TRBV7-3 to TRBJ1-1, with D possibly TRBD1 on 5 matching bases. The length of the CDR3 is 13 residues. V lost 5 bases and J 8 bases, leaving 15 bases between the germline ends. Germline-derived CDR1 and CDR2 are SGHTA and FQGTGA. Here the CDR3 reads CASSQGAGTEAFF. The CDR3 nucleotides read TGTGCCAGCAGCCAAGGAGCAGGGACGGAAGCTTTCTTT.

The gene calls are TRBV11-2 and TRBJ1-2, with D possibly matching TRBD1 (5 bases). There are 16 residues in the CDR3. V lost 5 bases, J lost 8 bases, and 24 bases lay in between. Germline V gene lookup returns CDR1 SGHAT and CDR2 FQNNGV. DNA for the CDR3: TGTGCCAGCAGCCCAGGCCCCTTTTTGGCAGGGTCGGGCTACACCTTC. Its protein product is CASSPGPFLAGSGYTF.

Here the CDR3 reads CASSALPGQGLNEQFF. CDR3 DNA: TGTGCCAGCAGCGCACTGCCGGGACAGGGCCTCAATGAGCAGTTCTTC. V and J are TRBV7-6 and TRBJ2-1; 9 nucleotides agree with TRBD1. This CDR3 spans 16 amino acids. Germline CDR1 SGHVS, CDR2 FNYEAQ. V lost 5 bases, J lost 6 bases, and 11 bases stayed unmatched.

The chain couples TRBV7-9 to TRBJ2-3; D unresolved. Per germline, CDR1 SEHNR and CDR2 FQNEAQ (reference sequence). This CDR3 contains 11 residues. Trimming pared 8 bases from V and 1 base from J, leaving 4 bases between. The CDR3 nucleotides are TGTGCCAGCGGCGGCACAGATACGCAGTATTTT. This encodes CASGGTDTQYF.

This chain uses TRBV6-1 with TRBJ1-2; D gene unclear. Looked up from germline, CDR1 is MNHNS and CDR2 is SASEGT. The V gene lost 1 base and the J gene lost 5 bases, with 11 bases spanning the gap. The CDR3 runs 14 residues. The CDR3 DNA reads TGTGCCAGCAGTGAAGGGTCAGGACTTTATGGCTACACCTTC. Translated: CASSEGSGLYGYTF.

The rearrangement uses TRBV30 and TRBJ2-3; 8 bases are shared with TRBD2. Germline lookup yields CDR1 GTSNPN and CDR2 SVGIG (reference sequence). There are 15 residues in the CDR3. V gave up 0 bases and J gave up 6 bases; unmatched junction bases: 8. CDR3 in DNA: TGTGCCTGGAGTGTACGTACTAGCGGTTGGGATACGCAGTATTTT. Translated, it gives CAWSVRTSGWDTQYF.

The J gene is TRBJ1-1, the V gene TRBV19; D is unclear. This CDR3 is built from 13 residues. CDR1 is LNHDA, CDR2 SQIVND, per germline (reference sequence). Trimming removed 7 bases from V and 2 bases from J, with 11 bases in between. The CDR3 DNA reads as TGTGCCAGTAAGTGGACCGTTAACACTGAAGCTTTCTTT. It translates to CASKWTVNTEAFF.

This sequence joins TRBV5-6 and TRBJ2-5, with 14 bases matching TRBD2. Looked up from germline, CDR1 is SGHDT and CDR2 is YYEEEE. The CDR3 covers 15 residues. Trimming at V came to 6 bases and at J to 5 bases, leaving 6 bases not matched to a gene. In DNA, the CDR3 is TGTGCCAGCACCCTCCGACTAGCGGGGGGGGAGACCCAGTACTTC. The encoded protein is CASTLRLAGGETQYF.

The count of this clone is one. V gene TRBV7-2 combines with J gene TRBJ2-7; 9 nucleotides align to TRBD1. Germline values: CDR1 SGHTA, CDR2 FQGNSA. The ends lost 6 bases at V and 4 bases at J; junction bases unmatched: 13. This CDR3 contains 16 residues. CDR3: CASSFLPPGQGYEQYF. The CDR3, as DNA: TGTGCCAGCAGTTTCCTCCCCCCGGGACAGGGTTACGAGCAGTACTTC.

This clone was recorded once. CDR3 loop: CASSDGGRIYEQYF. CDR3 nucleotides: TGTGCCAGCAGTGATGGGGGACGGATCTACGAGCAGTACTTC. The chain joins TRBV2 to TRBJ2-7; D may correspond to TRBD1 or TRBD2 (5 bases each). The CDR3 contains 14 residues. CDR1 is SNHLY, CDR2 FYNNEI, per germline. The V end lost 3 bases, the J end lost 3 bases, and 12 bases lay between the germline ends.

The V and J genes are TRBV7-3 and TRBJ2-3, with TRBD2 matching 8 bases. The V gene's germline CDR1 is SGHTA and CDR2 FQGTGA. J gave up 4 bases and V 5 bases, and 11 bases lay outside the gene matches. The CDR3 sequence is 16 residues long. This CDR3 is CASSTGLGGPPDTQYF. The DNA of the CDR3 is TGTGCCAGCAGCACGGGACTAGGGGGGCCCCCAGATACGCAGTATTTT.

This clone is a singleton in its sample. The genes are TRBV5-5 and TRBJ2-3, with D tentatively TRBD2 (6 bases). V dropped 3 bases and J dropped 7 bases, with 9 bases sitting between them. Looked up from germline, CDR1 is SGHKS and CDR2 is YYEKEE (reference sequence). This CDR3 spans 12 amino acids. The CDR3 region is CASSSRTNTQYF. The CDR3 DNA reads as TGTGCCAGCAGCTCCAGGACTAATACGCAGTATTTT.

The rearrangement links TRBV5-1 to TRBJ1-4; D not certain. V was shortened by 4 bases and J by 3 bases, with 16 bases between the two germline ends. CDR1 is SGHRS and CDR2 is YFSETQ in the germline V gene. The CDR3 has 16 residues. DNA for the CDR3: TGCGCCAGCAGCATAACGACCGCTGGGGCTAATGAAAAACTGTTTTTT. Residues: CASSITTAGANEKLFF.

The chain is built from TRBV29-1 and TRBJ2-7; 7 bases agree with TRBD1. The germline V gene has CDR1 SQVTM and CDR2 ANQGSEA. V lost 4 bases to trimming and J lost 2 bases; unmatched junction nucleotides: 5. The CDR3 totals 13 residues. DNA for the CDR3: TGCAGCGTTGGAGACAGGGCGACCTACGAGCAGTACTTC. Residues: CSVGDRATYEQYF.